This TCR beta chain was documented in a study of spatial heterogeneity in lung cancer. Study details: The donors, fewer than 90 patients with untreated early-stage non-small cell lung cancer, provided the samples.

Time point indicated: blood at routine non-recurrence follow-up after resection. The sequenced material consisted of unsorted whole RNA from tumor, nontumor lung or frozen PBMC. Germline V gene sequence: CDR1 SGHRS, CDR2 YFSETQ. The germline V and J ends were trimmed by 4 bases and 5 bases, with 9 bases remaining between them. The CDR3 is 12 amino acids. The sample holds a few counts of this clonotype. TCRdb re-called the 5' RACE reads with MiXCR, one entry per CDR3 protein. Of about 120,000 distinct CDR3 sequences listed, 10% to 15% were seen once; the top ten hold about 15%. The receptor was isolated from a male donor with early-stage non-small cell lung cancer. Material: PBMCs, obtained at follow-up. This chain links TRBV5-1 with TRBJ2-5; no firm D call. CDR3 amino acids: CASSGLRETQYF. CDR3 in DNA: TGCGCCAGCAGCGGGCTTCGGGAGACCCAGTACTTC.